This T cell receptor beta chain was found in a study of T cell responses to AZD1222 COVID-19 vaccine. Findings and caveats of the study: When two AZD1222 doses had been given, Spike-specific TCR breadth and depth rose. Nearly half of spike-specific TCRs reportedly target unmutated variant regions. Samples come after the peak T cell response, not at day 14. Spike-wide coverage was observed for vaccine-associated CD4 TCRs, with dominant responses at 160-218 and 743-854.

The assay was immunoSEQ multiplex PCR, and TCRdb's table has in-frame clones only and misses some. The sample includes some 150,000 clones, roughly 86% of them seen just once. The CDR3 covers 15 residues. Germline V gene data show CDR1 as SGDLS and CDR2 as YYNGEE. Trimming took 0 bases from V and 3 from J; bases not matched to a gene: 4. Comments on this clone: As yet, its antigen is unknown.

The sequencing used peripheral blood, collected 28 days after the second dose of the MenACWY control vaccine. The V call is TRBV9, the J call TRBJ1-1; 8 bases are a match to TRBD1. The receptor was derived from an adult who received the MenACWY meningococcal vaccine as a control. CDR3 protein: CASSVVTGADTEAFF. The CDR3, as DNA: TGTGCCAGCAGCGTAGTGACAGGGGCGGACACTGAAGCTTTCTTT.